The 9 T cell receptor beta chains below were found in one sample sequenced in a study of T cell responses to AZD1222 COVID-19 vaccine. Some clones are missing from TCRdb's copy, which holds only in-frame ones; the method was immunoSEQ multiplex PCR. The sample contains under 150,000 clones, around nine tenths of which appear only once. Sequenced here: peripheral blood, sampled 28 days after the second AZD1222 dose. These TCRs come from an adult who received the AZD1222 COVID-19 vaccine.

CDR3 nucleotides: TGTGCCTGGAGTGTACAGGACAATCAGCCCCAGCATTTT. Its translation is CAWSVQDNQPQHF. The chain links TRBV30 to TRBJ1-5; a possible D gene is TRBD1 (5 bases). Deletions cut 0 bases from V and 3 bases from J, with 6 bases between. Per germline, CDR1 GTSNPN and CDR2 SVGIG (reference sequence). This CDR3 contains 13 residues.

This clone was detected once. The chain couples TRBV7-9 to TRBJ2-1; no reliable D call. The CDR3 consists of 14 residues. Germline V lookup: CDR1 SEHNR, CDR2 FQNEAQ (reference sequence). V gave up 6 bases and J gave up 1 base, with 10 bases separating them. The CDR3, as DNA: TGTGCCAGCAGTCAAGGGTTGTCCTACAATGAGCAGTTCTTC. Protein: CASSQGLSYNEQFF.

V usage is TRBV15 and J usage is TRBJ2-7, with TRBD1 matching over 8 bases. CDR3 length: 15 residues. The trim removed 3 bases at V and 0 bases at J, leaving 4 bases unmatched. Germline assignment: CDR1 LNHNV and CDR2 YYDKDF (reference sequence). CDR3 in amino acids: CATSRGQESSYEQYF. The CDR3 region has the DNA TGTGCCACCAGCAGGGGACAGGAGAGCTCCTACGAGCAGTACTTC. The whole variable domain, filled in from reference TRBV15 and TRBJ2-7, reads DAMVIQNPRYQVTQFGKPVTLSCSQTLNHNVMYWYQQKSSQAPKLLFHYYDKDFNNEADTPDNFQSRRPNTSFCFLDIRSPGLGDTAMYLCATSRGQESSYEQYFGPGTRLTVT.

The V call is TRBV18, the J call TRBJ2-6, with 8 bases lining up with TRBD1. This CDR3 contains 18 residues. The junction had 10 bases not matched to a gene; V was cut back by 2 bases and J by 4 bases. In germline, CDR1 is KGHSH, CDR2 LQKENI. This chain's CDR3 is CASSPVQGALSGANVLTF. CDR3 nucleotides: TGTGCCAGCTCACCAGTTCAGGGGGCGCTTTCCGGGGCCAACGTCCTGACTTTC.

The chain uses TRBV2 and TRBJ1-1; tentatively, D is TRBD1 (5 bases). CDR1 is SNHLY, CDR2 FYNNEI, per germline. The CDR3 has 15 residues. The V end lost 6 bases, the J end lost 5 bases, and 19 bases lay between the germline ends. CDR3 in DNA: TGTGCCAGCAGGGCCACGGGGGGGTCGGGGACTGAAGCTTTCTTT. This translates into CASRATGGSGTEAFF. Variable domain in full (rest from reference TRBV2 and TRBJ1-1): EPEVTQTPSHQVTQMGQEVILRCVPISNHLYFYWYRQILGQKVEFLVSFYNNEISEKSEIFDDQFSVERPDGSNFTLKIRSTKLEDSAMYFCASRATGGSGTEAFFGQGTRLTVV.

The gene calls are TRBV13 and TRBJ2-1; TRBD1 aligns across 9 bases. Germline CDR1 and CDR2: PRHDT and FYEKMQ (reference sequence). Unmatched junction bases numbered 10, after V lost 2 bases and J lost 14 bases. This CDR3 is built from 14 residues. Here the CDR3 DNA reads TGTGCCAGCAGCTTATTATCGGGACAGGGTTCTAAGTTCTTC. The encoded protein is CASSLLSGQGSKFF.

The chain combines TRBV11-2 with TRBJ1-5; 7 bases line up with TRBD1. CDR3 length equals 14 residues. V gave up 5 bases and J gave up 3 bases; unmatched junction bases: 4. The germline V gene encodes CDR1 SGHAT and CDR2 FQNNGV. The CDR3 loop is CASSLDRVNQPQHF. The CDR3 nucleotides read TGTGCCAGCAGCCTCGACAGGGTCAATCAGCCCCAGCATTTT.

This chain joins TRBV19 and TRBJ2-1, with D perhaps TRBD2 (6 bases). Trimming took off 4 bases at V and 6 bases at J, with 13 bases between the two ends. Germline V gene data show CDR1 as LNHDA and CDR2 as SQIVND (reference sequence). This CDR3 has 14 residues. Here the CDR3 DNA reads TGTGCCAGTAGTAGATCGCGGGACTTCAATGAGCAGTTCTTC. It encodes CASSRSRDFNEQFF. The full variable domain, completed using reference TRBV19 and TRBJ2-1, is DGGITQSPKYLFRKEGQNVTLSCEQNLNHDAMYWYRQDPGQGLRLIYYSQIVNDFQKGDIAEGYSVSREKKESFPLTVTSAQKNPTAFYLCASSRSRDFNEQFFGPGTRLTVL.

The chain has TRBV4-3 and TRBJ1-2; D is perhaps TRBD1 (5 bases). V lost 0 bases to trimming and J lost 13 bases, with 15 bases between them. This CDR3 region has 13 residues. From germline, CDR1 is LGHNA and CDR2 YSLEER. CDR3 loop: CASSQDWRDRCTF. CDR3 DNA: TGCGCCAGCAGCCAAGATTGGCGCGACAGATGCACCTTC.